These 10 T cell receptor beta chains were all obtained from the same sample, sequenced in a study of blood T cell repertoires in COVID-19. TCRdb's copy holds only in-frame clones and misses some; the assay was immunoSEQ multiplex PCR. Here the sample spans fewer than 350,000 clones, 91% being singletons. The sequenced material came from PBMCs or T cells enriched from blood (not recorded which). The receptors derive from a man aged 40-50 years who had been exposed to COVID-19.

The CDR3 bases are TGTGCCAGCAGTGAGTTTCTAGCGGCCAACAATGAGCAGTTCTTC. Its translation: CASSEFLAANNEQFF. This chain joins TRBV2 and TRBJ2-1; TRBD2 matches 7 bases. After removal of 3 bases from V and 5 bases from J, the junction contained 7 bases not matched to a gene. The germline V gene has CDR1 SNHLY and CDR2 FYNNEI. The CDR3 consists of 15 residues.

The chain has TRBV15 and TRBJ2-3; D is possibly TRBD2 (6 bases). Trimming took off 0 bases at V and 4 bases at J, with 11 bases between the two ends. The germline gives CDR1 LNHNV, CDR2 YYDKDF (reference sequence). The CDR3 is 15 amino acids. In DNA, the CDR3 is TGTGCCACCAGCAGAGATGGAGGGCTGGCAGATACGCAGTATTTT. Protein: CATSRDGGLADTQYF.

The V gene is TRBV29-1, the J gene TRBJ2-2, with TRBD2 matching 8 bases. Unmatched junction bases numbered 12, after V lost 5 bases and J lost 7 bases. This CDR3 has 15 residues. Germline V gene data show CDR1 as SQVTM and CDR2 as ANQGSEA. Written as DNA, the CDR3 is TGCAGCGTTATGAGGGAGCGGGAGATGGTCGGGGAGCTGTTTTTT. Its protein is CSVMREREMVGELFF.

The chain carries TRBV19 and TRBJ2-3; D is perhaps TRBD1 (5 bases). The germline V and J ends were trimmed by 7 bases and 2 bases, with 16 bases remaining between them. Per the germline V gene, CDR1 is LNHDA and CDR2 is SQIVND (reference sequence). The CDR3 covers 15 residues. CDR3 amino acids: CASNQWGTNTDTQYF. In nucleotides, the CDR3 is TGTGCCAGTAACCAATGGGGCACCAACACAGATACGCAGTATTTT.

The rearrangement uses TRBV2 and TRBJ1-1; 8 bases align to TRBD1. The ends lost 8 bases at V and 1 base at J; junction bases unmatched: 3. The CDR3 runs 13 residues. Germline values: CDR1 SNHLY, CDR2 FYNNEI. The CDR3 sequence is CASVGQGNTEAFF. Written as DNA, the CDR3 is TGTGCCAGCGTTGGACAGGGGAACACTGAAGCTTTCTTT.

The rearrangement uses TRBV5-4 and TRBJ1-4; 9 nucleotides align to TRBD1. Germline trimming cut 0 bases from V and 2 bases from J; bases unmatched to any gene: 11. The CDR3 is made up of 19 amino acids. The V gene's germline CDR1 is SGHNT and CDR2 YYREEE (reference sequence). This chain's CDR3 is CASSLGVQGALLTNEKLFF. The DNA of the CDR3 is TGTGCCAGCAGCTTGGGGGTACAGGGGGCGTTGTTGACTAATGAAAAACTGTTTTTT.

The chain links TRBV12-5 to TRBJ1-1, with 8 nucleotides matching TRBD1. J gave up 4 bases and V 2 bases, and 3 bases lay outside the gene matches. This CDR3 comprises 14 residues. CDR1 and CDR2 (germline): LGHNT, FRNRAP. The CDR3, as DNA: TGTGCTAGTGGTTTGACAGGGGGGCTCACTGAAGCTTTCTTT. As protein: CASGLTGGLTEAFF.

This sequence joins TRBV20-1 and TRBJ1-1; D is ambiguous. CDR1 DFQATT and CDR2 SNEGSKA come from the germline V gene (reference sequence). This CDR3 comprises 15 residues. V lost 3 bases and J lost 0, with 14 bases in between. The DNA of the CDR3 is TGCAGTGCTAGTTCCCCCTTATCAGTGAACACTGAAGCTTTCTTT. Encoded protein: CSASSPLSVNTEAFF.

The chain recombines TRBV2 with TRBJ1-4; the D is unclear. From germline, CDR1 is SNHLY and CDR2 FYNNEI. The CDR3 covers 10 residues. Trimming took off 6 bases at V and 10 bases at J, with 6 bases between the two ends. In DNA, the CDR3 is TGTGCCAGCAGAATGCGAAAACTGTTTTTT. This sequence encodes CASRMRKLFF.

The sample holds one count of this clone. The chain links TRBV9 to TRBJ2-1; possible D gene TRBD1, 5 bases. From germline, CDR1 is SGDLS and CDR2 YYNGEE. The V end was cut by 0 bases, the J end by 6 bases, with 10 bases between. This CDR3 is built from 14 residues. Here the CDR3 reads CASSVGGQGNEQFF. The CDR3, as DNA: TGTGCCAGCAGCGTAGGGGGCCAGGGCAATGAGCAGTTCTTC.